The 15 T cell receptor beta chains in this list originate from one sample, sequenced in a study of blood T cells in healthy people across ages. Together with a sample-barcoded 5' primer, a J-beta primer mix was included in a second PCR lasting 7 to 11 cycles. TCRdb recomputed calls from the 5' RACE reads with MiXCR, one row per CDR3 protein. The table records about 1.1 million distinct CDR3 sequences, less than 45% of them present only once. The material sequenced was blood. The receptors stem from a young man in good health.

This chain connects TRBV5-1 to TRBJ2-1, with TRBD1 matching over 7 bases. The CDR3 has 16 residues. Germline V gene sequence: CDR1 SGHRS, CDR2 YFSETQ. V shed 0 bases, J shed 2 bases, and the junction held 5 bases outside the gene matches. CDR3 nucleotide sequence: TGCGCCAGCAGCTTGGCTCGGGACAGCCCCTACAATGAGCAGTTCTTC. It specifies CASSLARDSPYNEQFF.

This clonotype was seen a handful of times. The chain recombines TRBV6-1 with TRBJ1-5; 7 bases match TRBD1. Germline assignment: CDR1 MNHNS and CDR2 SASEGT. V lost 7 bases to trimming and J lost 6 bases; unmatched junction nucleotides: 12. This CDR3 is 15 amino acids long. CDR3 nucleotide sequence: TGTGCCAGCACCGAGGGACAGAGGAGTGGTCAGCCCCAGCATTTT. Its translation is CASTEGQRSGQPQHF.

In this sample, this clonotype turned up a few times. The chain joins TRBV7-2 to TRBJ1-2, with 8 positions matching TRBD1. The germline V gene has CDR1 SGHTA and CDR2 FQGNSA. CDR3 length: 16 residues. V lost 6 bases and J lost 4; bases outside the gene matches: 13. The CDR3 nucleotides are TGTGCCAGCAGACACCAAGGACAGGGTAGCCCCTATGGCTACACCTTC. Translating gives CASRHQGQGSPYGYTF.

This clonotype showed up just a few times. The DNA for the CDR3 is TGTGCCAGCTCACCATCTGTCAGGGGGAGTGGGGCCAACGTCCTGACTTTC. Translation gives CASSPSVRGSGANVLTF. The V call is TRBV18, the J call TRBJ2-6; 7 positions match TRBD1. Trimming cost V 2 bases and J 3 bases; bases outside gene matches: 7. Germline V CDR1 and CDR2: KGHSH, LQKENI. The CDR3 is made up of 17 amino acids.

This clonotype was counted a few times. V is TRBV28 and J is TRBJ2-3, with 7 bases that match TRBD1. The ends lost 4 bases at V and 1 base at J; junction bases unmatched: 5. This CDR3 region has 15 residues. The germline CDR1 and CDR2 sequences are MDHEN and SYDVKM. CDR3 DNA: TGTGCCAGCAGTTCTCACCAGGGGGGCACAGATACGCAGTATTTT. It yields the protein CASSSHQGGTDTQYF.

V is TRBV11-3 and J is TRBJ2-1; D remains unclear. The better agreement between TRBJ2-7 and the DNA end casts doubt on the J call. Germline V lookup: CDR1 SGHNT, CDR2 YENEEA. The CDR3 spans 13 residues. CDR3 sequence: CASSYGPYNEQYF. CDR3 coding DNA: TGTGCCAGCAGCTACGGACCTTACAATGAGCAGTACTTC.

The chain joins TRBV7-9 to TRBJ1-1, with TRBD1 identical over 8 bases. The junction had 9 bases not matched to a gene; V was cut back by 6 bases and J by 6 bases. The CDR3 has 14 amino acids. Germline V gene sequence: CDR1 SEHNR, CDR2 FQNEAQ (reference sequence). In nucleotides, the CDR3 is TGTGCCAGCAGACGAACCGGGACAGGCCCTGAAGCTTTCTTT. Translated, it gives CASRRTGTGPEAFF. Full variable domain (missing parts from reference TRBV7-9 and TRBJ1-1): DTGVSQNPRHKITKRGQNVTFRCDPISEHNRLYWYRQTLGQGPEFLTYFQNEAQLEKSRLLSDRFSAERPKGSFSTLEIQRTEQGDSAMYLCASRRTGTGPEAFFGQGTRLTVV.

V and J are TRBV28 and TRBJ2-3; possibly TRBD2 for D (7 bases). Germline loops: CDR1 MDHEN, CDR2 SYDVKM. Trimming shortened V by 3 bases and J by 3 bases, and 13 bases separated the two germline ends. The length of the CDR3 is 15 residues. This CDR3 reads CASSFLRGATDTQYF. DNA for the CDR3: TGTGCCAGCAGTTTTCTCCGGGGGGCAACAGATACGCAGTATTTT.

This clonotype was observed a few times. The V gene is TRBV10-3, the J gene TRBJ2-1; a weak D match, TRBD1 (6 bases). The CDR3 sequence is 14 residues long. CDR1 ENHRY and CDR2 SYGVKD come from the germline V gene. V lost 8 bases, J lost 7 bases, and 18 bases lay in between. The CDR3 DNA reads TGTGCCATCTCCCTTGGTGGGACACTAAATGAGCAGTTCTTC. Translation: CAISLGGTLNEQFF.

On this clonotype itself: One end of the junction does not line up with germline, which may come from a read error. V is TRBV13 and J is TRBJ1-1; 7 bases are a match to TRBD1. The CDR3 loop spans 15 amino acids. Per the germline V gene, CDR1 is PRHDT and CDR2 is FYEKMQ (reference sequence). The CDR3 is CVSSLEGAGNTEAFF. The DNA for the CDR3 is TGTGTCAGCAGCTTAGAGGGGGCTGGGAACACTGAAGCTTTCTTT. The full variable domain, rest sourced from reference TRBV13 and TRBJ1-1, is AAGVIQSPRHLIKEKRETATLKCYPIPRHDTVYWYQQGPGQDPQFLISFYEKMQSDKGSIPDRFSAQQFSDYHSELNMSSLELGDSALYFCVSSLEGAGNTEAFFGQGTRLTVV.

V is TRBV7-9 and J is TRBJ1-1; D not resolved. The length of the CDR3 is 15 residues. V was shortened by 0 bases and J by 6 bases, with 14 bases between the two germline ends. Germline V gene sequence: CDR1 SEHNR, CDR2 FQNEAQ (reference sequence). The CDR3 nucleotides are TGTGCCAGCAGCTTAGCGCGAATAGGAAGGTCTGAAGCTTTCTTT. Amino acids: CASSLARIGRSEAFF.

The V and J genes are TRBV4-3 and TRBJ2-3; TRBD2 agrees at 10 bases. V lost 1 base and J lost 4; bases outside the gene matches: 8. Germline V gene sequence: CDR1 LGHNA, CDR2 YSLEER. CDR3 length: 17 amino acids. The chain's CDR3 is CASSQVSGLAAADTQYF. CDR3 DNA sequence: TGCGCCAGCAGCCAAGTTTCTGGACTAGCGGCCGCAGATACGCAGTATTTT.

The chain recombines TRBV7-2 with TRBJ1-2; a weak D match, TRBD1 (6 bases). The V gene lost 5 bases and the J gene lost 6 bases, with 19 bases spanning the gap. The CDR3 is 15 residues long. Germline V CDR1 and CDR2: SGHTA, FQGNSA. The CDR3 sequence is CASSEQQGNFDGYTF. The CDR3 region has the DNA TGTGCCAGCAGCGAACAACAGGGTAATTTCGATGGCTACACCTTC.

This clonotype was counted many times. The V call is TRBV7-9, the J call TRBJ2-7, with D unclear. The CDR3 runs 14 residues. Trimming stripped 5 bases from V and 3 bases from J, with 14 bases between. Germline-derived CDR1 and CDR2 are SEHNR and FQNEAQ (reference sequence). In DNA form, the CDR3 reads TGTGCCAGCAGCGTTAGAGGTCTCAGCTACGAGCAGTACTTC. It specifies CASSVRGLSYEQYF.

The chain links TRBV25-1 to TRBJ2-5, with D uncertain. V gave up 2 bases and J gave up 2 bases, with 9 bases separating them. The V gene's germline CDR1 is MGHDK and CDR2 SYGVNS. This CDR3 has 14 residues. This chain's CDR3 is CASSEIGPQETQYF. DNA for the CDR3: TGTGCCAGCAGTGAAATTGGTCCGCAAGAGACCCAGTACTTC.